The 32 T cell receptor beta chains below were found in one sample sequenced in a study of tumor-infiltrating lymphocytes in primary liver carcinoma. They got blood RNA out of unsorted whole blood and also pulled out germline DNA. With a constant-region primer, TCR beta cDNA was made from 450 to 650 ng of total RNA. Slightly modified ARM-PCR, run as three nested multiplex PCR rounds, produced the TCR beta libraries. For approximately 9 cycles apiece, the opening two PCR rounds ran with TRBV1-TRBV30 forward primers and a C-beta reverse primer. One entry per CDR3 protein, called by TCRdb with MiXCR from the multiplex PCR reads. The table has roughly 330,000 distinct CDR3 sequences, about two thirds seen once; the top ten hold about 6.5%. The sequenced sample consisted of peripheral blood. The receptors come from a middle-aged man with primary liver carcinoma and hepatitis B virus infection.

This sequence joins TRBV10-1 and TRBJ1-6; D is uncertain. The CDR3 is 15 residues long. V lost 11 bases and J 3 bases, leaving 17 bases between the germline ends. Germline V gene sequence: CDR1 WNHNN, CDR2 SYGVQD (reference sequence). Written as DNA, the CDR3 is TGCGCCGTCAAACTTCGCTTCCACTATAATTCACCCCTCCACTTT. Protein: CAVKLRFHYNSPLHF.

Remarks on this clonotype: This may stem from a read error, because a much larger clone lies one nucleotide away. The chain couples TRBV4-1 to TRBJ2-3; 13 nucleotides line up with TRBD2. Germline V lookup: CDR1 MGHRA, CDR2 YSYEKL. CDR3 length: 17 amino acids. CDR3 nucleotide sequence: TGCGCCAGCAGCCCCCCGGGACTAGCGGGATCCACAAATACGCAGTATTTT. Its protein product is CASSPPGLAGSTNTQYF.

V is TRBV28 and J is TRBJ2-6; D is uncertain. Germline V lookup: CDR1 MDHEN, CDR2 SYDVKM. The V gene lost 7 bases and the J gene lost 1 base, with 5 bases spanning the gap. This CDR3 is built from 13 residues. This CDR3 reads CASTLSGANVLTF. The CDR3 nucleotides are TGTGCCAGCACGTTATCTGGGGCCAACGTCCTGACTTTC.

This clonotype came up many times. The chain carries TRBV6-5 and TRBJ1-2; D possibly corresponds to TRBD1 (5 bases). The CDR3 is made up of 13 amino acids. Germline-derived CDR1 and CDR2 are MNHEY and SVGAGI. The V end was cut by 2 bases, the J end by 7 bases, with 11 bases between. This CDR3 reads CASSYDGAGGYTF. The CDR3 DNA follows: TGTGCCAGCAGTTACGACGGGGCGGGTGGCTACACCTTC.

Many counts were recorded for this clonotype. The gene calls are TRBV12-3 or TRBV12-4 and TRBJ2-3; 7 positions agree with TRBD2. This CDR3 is built from 14 residues. After removal of 3 bases from V and 4 bases from J, the junction contained 4 bases not matched to a gene. CDR3 nucleotide sequence: TGTGCCAGCAGTTTCGCAGCGGGATCAGATACGCAGTATTTT. Amino acids: CASSFAAGSDTQYF.

About this clonotype: A read error may produce the germline difference seen at one junction end. The chain employs TRBV11-2 and TRBJ1-1, with 8 nucleotides matching TRBD1. CDR3 length: 16 residues. CDR1 SGHAT and CDR2 FQNNGV come from the germline V gene. CDR3 sequence: CVSSRPGQGWKTEAFF. Written as DNA, the CDR3 is TGTGTCAGCAGCCGACCCGGACAGGGATGGAAAACTGAAGCTTTCTTT.

This clonotype has just a few counts. This chain joins TRBV28 and TRBJ2-5, with 7 bases lining up with TRBD2. V was pared by 2 bases and J by 2 bases, with 5 bases of the junction left unmatched. The CDR3 covers 15 residues. From germline, CDR1 is MDHEN and CDR2 SYDVKM. The CDR3 DNA reads as TGTGCCAGCAGTTTAGGGGCGGGAGCTCAAGAGACCCAGTACTTC. Translating gives CASSLGAGAQETQYF.

The rearrangement links TRBV7-8 to TRBJ2-7; TRBD2 is a possible D gene (6 bases). The CDR3 loop spans 12 amino acids. In germline, CDR1 is SGHVS, CDR2 FQNEAQ. Trimming pared 7 bases from V and 4 bases from J, leaving 11 bases between. The DNA of the CDR3 is TGTGCCAGCACCTTTGGAGGGTACGAGCAGTACTTC. This codes for CASTFGGYEQYF.

Note on this clonotype: It may be a read error: a sequence one base away is much more abundant. This chain links TRBV12-3 or TRBV12-4 with TRBJ2-1; TRBD2 matches at 9 bases. This CDR3 comprises 15 residues. The CDR3 DNA reads as TGTGCCAGCAGATTAGGGGCTAGCGGGAAGGATGAGCAGTTCTTC. Translation: CASRLGASGKDEQFF.

Turning to this clonotype: At one end the junction does not follow the germline gene, possibly because of a read error. The chain is built from TRBV6-1 and TRBJ2-7, with 13 bases lining up with TRBD2. Per the germline V gene, CDR1 is MNHNS and CDR2 is SASEGT. The CDR3 totals 16 residues. CDR3 nucleotide sequence: TGTGCCCGCAGTGATGGACAGGGACTAGCGGGAAGTGAGCAGTACTTC. This translates into CARSDGQGLAGSEQYF.

This clonotype was detected once. This chain joins TRBV18 and TRBJ2-3; D tentatively fits TRBD1 or TRBD2 (5 bases each). This CDR3 spans 14 amino acids. V was clipped by 9 bases and J by 1 base, with 14 bases between them. Germline V lookup: CDR1 KGHSH, CDR2 LQKENI. The CDR3 DNA reads as TGTGCCAGTAGAGGGGCAGGTGGCACAGATACGCAGTATTTT. It codes for CASRGAGGTDTQYF.

A note on this clonotype: At one end, the junction sequence differs from germline, possibly due to a read error. J is TRBJ1-1 and V is TRBV6-6; perhaps TRBD1 as D (6 bases). This CDR3 comprises 17 residues. In germline, CDR1 is MNHNY, CDR2 SVGAGI (reference sequence). CDR3 sequence reads: CVSSLRARGRGNTEAFF. The CDR3 region has the DNA TGTGTCAGCAGTTTACGTGCCCGGGGGCGCGGAAACACTGAAGCTTTCTTT.

The chain uses TRBV11-1 and TRBJ2-3; TRBD2 matches at 8 bases. Germline V gives CDR1 SGHAT, CDR2 FQDESV (reference sequence). This CDR3 has 14 amino acids. The V gene end was trimmed by 5 bases and the J gene end by 8 bases; junction bases not matched to a gene: 9. The CDR3 is CASSGLRGAGTQYF. In DNA form, the CDR3 reads TGTGCCAGCAGCGGGCTGCGGGGGGCAGGTACGCAGTATTTT.

This clonotype has ten or more counts. The V call is TRBV28, the J call TRBJ2-5; the D is unclear. V was clipped by 5 bases and J by 2 bases, with 0 bases between them. The CDR3 has 10 residues. Germline V lookup: CDR1 MDHEN, CDR2 SYDVKM. The DNA of the CDR3 is TGTGCCAGCAGTCAAGAGACCCAGTACTTC. Translating gives CASSQETQYF.

This chain connects TRBV6-6 to TRBJ1-4, with 7 nucleotides matching TRBD1. Germline assignment: CDR1 MNHNY and CDR2 SVGAGI (reference sequence). CDR3 length: 19 amino acids. V trimming: 3 bases; J trimming: 1 base; junction bases outside the gene matches: 14. The CDR3 reads CASSYMGTARGKTNEKLFF. As DNA, the CDR3 is TGTGCCAGCAGTTATATGGGCACTGCCAGGGGGAAAACTAATGAAAAACTGTTTTTT.

As concerns this clonotype: This sequence may be a read error, since a much larger clone differs from it by one base. This chain joins TRBV4-1 and TRBJ2-7; perhaps TRBD1 as D (6 bases). Deletions cut 5 bases from V and 12 bases from J, with 20 bases between. This CDR3 contains 13 residues. From germline, CDR1 is MGHRA and CDR2 YSYEKL. The DNA for the CDR3 is TGCGCCAGCAGCATAAACCGGGACACGGTCCGGTACTTC. It specifies CASSINRDTVRYF.

The chain uses TRBV11-2 and TRBJ2-3, with 7 bases fitting TRBD2. The trim removed 1 base at V and 5 bases at J, leaving 15 bases unmatched. The CDR3 is made up of 18 amino acids. CDR1 and CDR2 from the germline V gene are SGHAT and FQNNGV. In DNA form, the CDR3 reads TGTGCCAGCAGCTTAGGAGGGACTGGTGGGAGGGGCGAAGATACGCAGTATTTT. It is translated as CASSLGGTGGRGEDTQYF.

This clonotype was observed a few times. The chain carries TRBV4-1 and TRBJ1-5; 7 positions agree with TRBD1. This CDR3 has 17 amino acids. V trimming: 4 bases; J trimming: 1 base; junction bases outside the gene matches: 10. Per the germline V gene, CDR1 is MGHRA and CDR2 is YSYEKL. This CDR3 is CASSPTQGGGSNQPQHF. The CDR3, as DNA: TGCGCCAGCAGCCCTACCCAAGGGGGCGGAAGCAATCAGCCCCAGCATTTT.

About this clonotype: This could be a read error, since a much larger clone is one nucleotide away. J is TRBJ2-1 and V is TRBV10-2, with TRBD2 matching over 9 bases. V shed 3 bases, J shed 0 bases, and the junction held 9 bases outside the gene matches. CDR1 WSHSY and CDR2 SAAADI come from the germline V gene. This CDR3 region has 18 residues. CDR3: CASSDPTSGGNSYNEQFF. In nucleotides, the CDR3 is TGCGCCAGCAGTGACCCGACTAGCGGAGGAAACTCCTACAATGAGCAGTTCTTC.

A remark on this clonotype: One base away lies a much larger clone, so this may be a sequencing read error. The CDR3 does not close with the conserved phenylalanine or tryptophan, likely indicating a read error. The chain links TRBV4-2 to TRBJ2-1, with no clear D. The CDR3 is 11 amino acids. The germline V gene encodes CDR1 LGHNA and CDR2 YNFKEQ. Trimming shortened V by 7 bases and J by 9 bases, and 10 bases separated the two germline ends. In DNA, the CDR3 is TGTGCCAGCACGCGTGAGGTTGAGCAGTTCGTC. Amino acid sequence: CASTREVEQFV.

A word on this clonotype: Mismatch with germline at one junction end may stem from a read error. The chain combines TRBV11-2 with TRBJ2-1; D possibly corresponds to TRBD1 (6 bases). The germline CDR1 and CDR2 sequences are SGHAT and FQNNGV. This CDR3 spans 14 amino acids. The CDR3 loop is CASSPITGLGEQFF. The CDR3 nucleotides read TGTGCCAGCAGCCCAATAACAGGGCTTGGAGAGCAGTTCTTT. Full variable domain (outside the CDR3, taken from reference TRBV11-2 and TRBJ2-1): EAGVAQSPRYKIIEKRQSVAFWCNPISGHATLYWYQQILGQGPKLLIQFQNNGVVDDSQLPKDRFSAERLKGVDSTLKIQPAKLEDSAVYLCASSPITGLGEQFFGPGTRLTVL.

The J gene is TRBJ2-3, the V gene TRBV12-3 or TRBV12-4; D possibly corresponds to TRBD2 (6 bases). V was trimmed by 7 bases and J by 1 base, leaving 18 bases between them. The CDR3 contains 16 residues. CDR3 sequence reads: CASTSGRSKGTDTQYF. In DNA form, the CDR3 reads TGTGCCAGCACCTCGGGGAGGAGCAAGGGCACAGATACGCAGTATTTT.

This clonotype was picked up one time. J is TRBJ1-5 and V is TRBV11-2, with D hard to call. V dropped 2 bases and J dropped 9 bases, with 17 bases sitting between them. The CDR3 has 15 residues. Germline-derived CDR1 and CDR2 are SGHAT and FQNNGV. In DNA, the CDR3 is TGTGCCAGCAGCTTAAGTATCGGGAGTCATCTGCCCCAGCATTTT. It specifies CASSLSIGSHLPQHF.

Points on this clonotype: A much larger clone differs by one base, so this may be a read error. CDR3 DNA sequence: TGTGCCATCAGCGCACGAGAGACCCAGTACTTC. It specifies CAISARETQYF. V usage is TRBV10-3 and J usage is TRBJ2-5, with unresolved D. CDR3 length: 11 amino acids. Germline lookup yields CDR1 ENHRY and CDR2 SYGVKD. Trimming took off 6 bases at V and 4 bases at J, with 6 bases between the two ends.

A word on this clonotype: A much larger clone differs by one base, so this may be a read error. The CDR3 does not close with the conserved phenylalanine or tryptophan, likely indicating a read error. The chain links TRBV6-5 to TRBJ1-1, with D perhaps matching TRBD1 (5 bases). This CDR3 contains 12 residues. The germline V and J ends were trimmed by 8 bases and 1 base, with 8 bases remaining between them. The germline V gene encodes CDR1 MNHEY and CDR2 SVGAGI. The CDR3 reads CASGTANTEAFI. DNA of the CDR3: TGTGCCAGCGGGACGGCGAACACTGAAGCTTTCATT.

The gene calls are TRBV11-2 and TRBJ2-7; 8 nucleotides agree with TRBD2. Per the germline V gene, CDR1 is SGHAT and CDR2 is FQNNGV. V shed 6 bases and J 5 bases; nucleotides not matched to a gene: 12. This CDR3 has 15 residues. This CDR3 reads CASSSSGRRGHEQYF. CDR3 DNA sequence: TGTGCCAGCAGTTCAAGCGGGAGACGAGGCCACGAGCAGTACTTC. The full variable domain, its missing parts supplied by reference TRBV11-2 and TRBJ2-7, is EAGVAQSPRYKIIEKRQSVAFWCNPISGHATLYWYQQILGQGPKLLIQFQNNGVVDDSQLPKDRFSAERLKGVDSTLKIQPAKLEDSAVYLCASSSSGRRGHEQYFGPGTRLTVT.

This clonotype was picked up many times. The chain has TRBV6-5 and TRBJ2-7; 7 bases agree with TRBD1. Germline CDR1 is MNHEY and CDR2 is SVGAGI. Losses at the gene ends were 4 bases for V and 6 bases for J; bases not matched to a gene: 3. The CDR3 contains 12 residues. The CDR3 nucleotides read TGTGCCAGCAGTTCGACAGGGTCCGAGCAGTACTTC. It codes for CASSSTGSEQYF.

With regard to this clonotype: At one of its ends the junction is not consistent with the germline gene, which may arise from a read error. The rearrangement joins TRBV10-3 to TRBJ1-1, with no clear D. Germline lookup yields CDR1 ENHRY and CDR2 SYGVKD. The CDR3 loop spans 13 amino acids. The CDR3 bases are TGTGTCATCACCAGCGATCTCGAGACTGAAGCTTTCTTT. Amino acids: CVITSDLETEAFF.

The chain is built from TRBV5-4 and TRBJ2-1; 13 positions match TRBD2. CDR1 and CDR2 (germline): SGHNT, YYREEE (reference sequence). CDR3 length: 18 amino acids. V lost 0 bases, J lost 7 bases, and 10 bases stayed unmatched. CDR3 DNA sequence: TGTGCCAGCAGCTTGGACGGTCCGAGACTAGCGGGAGGTAATGAGCAGTTCTTC. Amino acid sequence: CASSLDGPRLAGGNEQFF.

In the case of this clonotype: The conserved final phenylalanine or tryptophan is absent from the CDR3, which likely points to a read error. The rearrangement uses TRBV11-2 and TRBJ2-1; 8 positions agree with TRBD2. This CDR3 spans 17 amino acids. Germline assignment: CDR1 SGHAT and CDR2 FQNNGV. V trimming: 8 bases; J trimming: 3 bases; junction bases outside the gene matches: 15. This CDR3 is CASGSQEWTSSYNEQFL. In nucleotides, the CDR3 is TGTGCCAGCGGCTCCCAAGAATGGACTAGCAGCTACAATGAGCAGTTCCTC.

The chain joins TRBV11-2 to TRBJ2-7; tentative D call: TRBD1 (5 bases). Germline V gene data show CDR1 as SGHAT and CDR2 as FQNNGV. Trimming took off 1 base at V and 3 bases at J, with 19 bases between the two ends. The CDR3 is 17 amino acids. CDR3 in DNA: TGTGCCAGCAGCTTAGTAGGGCAGGGTTATTCGCACTACGAGCAGTACTTC. This gives the protein CASSLVGQGYSHYEQYF.

Details on this clonotype: One end of the junction fails to match germline, which may point to a read error. V usage is TRBV6-1 and J usage is TRBJ1-2; D is unclear. This CDR3 contains 14 residues. The germline CDR1 and CDR2 sequences are MNHNS and SASEGT. The CDR3 region has the DNA TGTGCCAGCAGTGAATCCAGCACCCTCTATGGCTACACCTTT. It translates to CASSESSTLYGYTF.